This T cell receptor beta chain was recovered during a study of response to subunit inactivated influenza vaccine. Germline assignment: CDR1 MNHNS and CDR2 SASEGT. CDR3 size: 14 residues. V was pared by 6 bases and J by 0 bases, with 12 bases between. Each CDR3 protein is one row after TCRdb ran MiXCR on the RT-PCR reads. The sample shows about half a million distinct CDR3 sequences, 7.6% of them seen only once. The chain employs TRBV6-1 and TRBJ2-7; D might be TRBD2 (6 bases). The sequence derives from a man between 50 and 75 years old who received an inactivated influenza vaccine. The material sequenced was PBMCs from blood, taken less than 25 months after vaccination. The CDR3 region is CASRAGLSSYEQYF. The CDR3 DNA reads as TGTGCCAGCAGGGCGGGACTCAGCTCCTACGAGCAGTACTTC.